This T cell receptor (beta chain) was found in a study of blood T cell repertoires in COVID-19. Overall study: The study drew acute and convalescent COVID-19 samples from the United States, Italy and Spain. PBMCs, B-cell-depleted T cells, or T cells provided the cDNA or gDNA that made up the material.

Original methodology: Amplification with reference gene primers provided the estimates of nucleated cell counts. TCRdb's copy holds only in-frame clones and misses some; the assay was immunoSEQ multiplex PCR. That table supplies the V and J calls and clone size; D and trimming were determined from the DNA. The repertoire includes roughly 380,000 clones, approximately 90% of them detected once, and around 1.5% sits in the top ten. Seattle enrolled patients during active infection and tracked them longitudinally. Germline CDR1 reads LGHDT; CDR2 reads YNNKEL (reference sequence). The CDR3 runs to 14 residues. Trimming took 5 bases from V and 5 from J; bases not matched to a gene: 8. This clone came up once.

This receptor was obtained from a woman aged 40 to 49 with COVID-19, enrolled during active disease. Sequencing was performed on peripheral blood. V usage is TRBV3-1 (or the pseudogene TRBV3-2) and J usage is TRBJ2-7, with 8 bases fitting TRBD1. In DNA form, the CDR3 reads TGTGCCAGCAGCTTAGGAACAGGGGGAAACGAGCAGTACTTC. Amino acids: CASSLGTGGNEQYF.